A single sample is the source of the 10 T cell receptor beta chains below, sequenced in a study of identical twins. MiXCR was run by TCRdb on the 5' RACE reads, yielding one entry per CDR3 protein. This sample has about 200,000 distinct CDR3 sequences, with 6.5% found just once. Separately, the same data were catalogued under a study of T cells expressing NK-cell markers.

The sequencing input was CD8+ T cells sorted from blood. The receptors shown here come from a young woman in good health.

This clonotype was seen ten or more times. The J gene is TRBJ2-1, the V gene TRBV7-9, with TRBD1 matching over 7 bases. Germline V gene sequence: CDR1 SEHNR, CDR2 FQNEAQ (reference sequence). The CDR3 has 13 residues. The J segment lost 8 bases and the V segment lost 5 bases, leaving 6 bases of the junction unmatched. The CDR3 DNA is TGTGCCAGCAGCGCACCTAGGGGGCATGAGCAGTTCTTC. Its translation is CASSAPRGHEQFF.

The rearrangement links TRBV15 to TRBJ1-4; 9 nucleotides line up with TRBD1. J lost 6 bases, V lost 1 base, and 3 bases had no gene match. The CDR3 is 15 amino acids. Germline CDR1 and CDR2: LNHNV and YYDKDF (reference sequence). This CDR3 reads CATSRGTGGDEKLFF. CDR3 DNA: TGTGCCACCAGCAGAGGAACAGGGGGCGATGAAAAACTGTTTTTT. Full variable domain (rest looked up from reference TRBV15 and TRBJ1-4): DAMVIQNPRYQVTQFGKPVTLSCSQTLNHNVMYWYQQKSSQAPKLLFHYYDKDFNNEADTPDNFQSRRPNTSFCFLDIRSPGLGDTAMYLCATSRGTGGDEKLFFGSGTQLSVL.

This clonotype was counted many times. V and J are TRBV6-2 or TRBV6-3 and TRBJ1-5, with D possibly TRBD1 on 5 matching bases. Per germline, CDR1 MNHEY and CDR2 SVGEGT. The CDR3 loop spans 13 amino acids. V was clipped by 5 bases and J by 3 bases, with 8 bases between them. The CDR3 loop is CASSGGFNQPQHF. The CDR3 DNA is TGTGCCAGCAGTGGGGGTTTCAATCAGCCCCAGCATTTT.

Many counts were recorded for this clonotype. This sequence joins TRBV10-2 and TRBJ2-3; 12 bases line up with TRBD2. With 6 bases clipped from V and 5 bases from J, the junction kept 6 bases outside the gene matches. The CDR3 runs 15 residues. Germline V CDR1 and CDR2: WSHSY, SAAADI. The CDR3 protein is CASRETSGGRDTQYF. The CDR3 DNA is TGCGCCAGCAGGGAGACTAGCGGGGGTAGAGATACGCAGTATTTT.

In its sample, this clonotype was seen a few times. The junction differs from germline at one of its ends, possibly a read error. This chain links TRBV7-9 with TRBJ2-7; 8 bases fit TRBD1. The CDR3 runs to 14 residues. Per germline, CDR1 SEHNR and CDR2 FQNEAQ (reference sequence). The CDR3 here is CASSSWTGSFEQYF. CDR3 bases: TGTGCCAGCAGCTCCTGGACAGGGTCCTTCGAGCAGTACTTC.

The chain combines TRBV7-8 with TRBJ2-3; D remains unclear. V gave up 5 bases and J gave up 10 bases, with 22 bases separating them. The CDR3 extends over 15 amino acids. Germline V gene lookup returns CDR1 SGHVS and CDR2 FQNEAQ. The CDR3 DNA reads TGTGCCAGCAGCACTATTTGGCGCGGTCATTTAGCGCAGTATTTT. The encoded protein is CASSTIWRGHLAQYF.

The chain is built from TRBV27 and TRBJ2-5; 7 bases line up with TRBD1. Germline V gives CDR1 MNHEY, CDR2 SMNVEV (reference sequence). Trimming at V came to 5 bases and at J to 1 base, leaving 4 bases not matched to a gene. CDR3 length equals 14 residues. CDR3 coding DNA: TGTGCCAGCAGTCTTACAGGGGTCCAAGAGACCCAGTACTTC. It yields the protein CASSLTGVQETQYF.

Ten or more counts support this clonotype. The J gene is TRBJ2-1, the V gene TRBV7-2; D might be TRBD2 (6 bases). Germline CDR1 reads SGHTA; CDR2 reads FQGNSA. Trimming pared 8 bases from V and 6 bases from J, leaving 14 bases between. The CDR3 totals 13 residues. CDR3 in DNA: TGTGCCAGCCCCCGGCTCGGGAGCAATGAGCAGTTCTTC. This encodes CASPRLGSNEQFF.

The sample holds many counts of this clonotype. The V gene is TRBV29-1, the J gene TRBJ1-1; unclear D gene. The CDR3 runs 14 residues. The V gene's germline CDR1 is SQVTM and CDR2 ANQGSEA. With 3 bases removed from V and 5 bases from J, the gap between germline ends came to 16 bases. The CDR3 region is CSVERGVGRTEAFF. The DNA of the CDR3 is TGCAGCGTTGAGCGCGGAGTAGGTAGGACTGAAGCTTTCTTT.

V is TRBV4-3 and J is TRBJ2-7; 11 nucleotides line up with TRBD2. The CDR3 totals 16 residues. V lost 4 bases to trimming and J lost 2 bases; unmatched junction nucleotides: 7. Germline V lookup: CDR1 LGHNA, CDR2 YSLEER. The CDR3 here is CASSPQLAGVPYEQYF. The CDR3 nucleotides are TGCGCCAGCAGCCCTCAACTAGCGGGAGTGCCCTACGAGCAGTACTTC.